The 10 T cell receptor beta chains below were found in one sample sequenced in a study of naive and memory T cell subsets. Two oligonucleotides, mixed equimolar, formed the beta constant-region primer covering TRBC1 and TRBC2. TCRdb reprocessed the UMI-ligation and nested PCR reads with MiXCR, giving one entry per CDR3 protein. The sample records roughly 91,000 distinct CDR3 sequences, approximately 14% being singletons. What was sequenced was central memory CD4+ T cells from blood. The receptors were sampled from a human donor in good health.

Many counts were recorded for this clonotype. Written as DNA, the CDR3 is TGTGCCAGCAGCTCCAGGGGCGCGAACACCGGGGAGCTGTTTTTT. Translation gives CASSSRGANTGELFF. The chain employs TRBV11-2 and TRBJ2-2; a weak D match, TRBD1 (6 bases). Germline lookup yields CDR1 SGHAT and CDR2 FQNNGV. There are 15 residues in the CDR3. Trimming stripped 4 bases from V and 0 bases from J, with 9 bases between.

This clonotype was seen only a few times. This chain uses TRBV20-1 with TRBJ2-7, with D unresolved. The CDR3 extends over 12 amino acids. Germline-derived CDR1 and CDR2 are DFQATT and SNEGSKA (reference sequence). V was trimmed by 3 bases and J by 3 bases, leaving 9 bases between them. The CDR3 here is CSARFRDYEQYF. In nucleotides, the CDR3 is TGCAGTGCTAGGTTCAGAGACTACGAGCAGTACTTC.

This clonotype was found many times. The rearrangement uses TRBV29-1 and TRBJ2-1; 8 positions agree with TRBD1. This CDR3 contains 14 residues. CDR1 is SQVTM and CDR2 is ANQGSEA in the germline V gene. After removal of 6 bases from V and 0 bases from J, the junction contained 4 bases not matched to a gene. The CDR3 sequence is CSVRDRGSYNEQFF. In DNA, the CDR3 is TGCAGCGTCAGAGACAGGGGCTCCTACAATGAGCAGTTCTTC.

This clonotype was seen a handful of times. V gene TRBV20-1 combines with J gene TRBJ2-5, with D hard to call. The V gene lost 2 bases and the J gene lost 0 bases, with 4 bases spanning the gap. This CDR3 is built from 12 residues. CDR1 and CDR2 from the germline V gene are DFQATT and SNEGSKA (reference sequence). The CDR3 protein is CSARPNQETQYF. CDR3 DNA sequence: TGCAGTGCTAGACCTAACCAAGAGACCCAGTACTTC.

This clonotype was observed many times. This chain connects TRBV29-1 to TRBJ2-7; D is tentatively TRBD1 or TRBD2 (5 bases each). Germline CDR1 reads SQVTM; CDR2 reads ANQGSEA. This CDR3 has 12 amino acids. V was trimmed by 7 bases and J by 6 bases, leaving 16 bases between them. CDR3 loop: CSATGPPAEQYF. DNA for the CDR3: TGCAGCGCTACGGGGCCACCGGCCGAGCAGTACTTC.

This clonotype was found a few times. The V call is TRBV27, the J call TRBJ1-3; no reliable D call. The CDR3 runs 14 residues. V lost 2 bases and J 9 bases, leaving 14 bases between the germline ends. CDR1 is MNHEY, CDR2 SMNVEV, per germline (reference sequence). The CDR3 DNA follows: TGTGCCAGCAGTTTAGAAACCGGCCGAGGCACCATATATTTT. Translation gives CASSLETGRGTIYF.

V gene TRBV29-1 combines with J gene TRBJ2-6; 12 nucleotides line up with TRBD1. V shed 6 bases, J shed 3 bases, and the junction held 9 bases outside the gene matches. Germline lookup yields CDR1 SQVTM and CDR2 ANQGSEA. The CDR3 consists of 17 residues. DNA of the CDR3: TGCAGCGTGGAAAGGGACAGGGGGCTTAGTGGGGCCAACGTCCTGACTTTC. It yields the protein CSVERDRGLSGANVLTF.

This clonotype was seen repeatedly, ten times or more. The chain combines TRBV29-1 with TRBJ2-2; weak D call: TRBD1 (6 bases). This CDR3 comprises 15 residues. V was shortened by 2 bases and J by 5 bases, with 15 bases between the two germline ends. Germline V lookup: CDR1 SQVTM, CDR2 ANQGSEA. CDR3 DNA: TGCAGCGTTGAATTGGGACACGCAACTACCGGGGAGCTGTTTTTT. Translating it yields CSVELGHATTGELFF.

This clonotype has just a few counts. V and J are TRBV3-1 and TRBJ2-2; possibly TRBD2 for D (6 bases). V dropped 7 bases and J dropped 4 bases, with 13 bases sitting between them. The CDR3 runs 14 residues. The germline V gene encodes CDR1 LGHDT and CDR2 YNNKEL (reference sequence). CDR3 coding DNA: TGTGCCAGCATGGGGGGTACTTTCACCGGGGAGCTGTTTTTT. Encoded protein: CASMGGTFTGELFF.

Note on this clonotype: This clone may be a read error of a much larger clone one base away. The chain carries TRBV28 and TRBJ2-1; a weak D match, TRBD1 (6 bases). V was shortened by 2 bases and J by 6 bases, with 17 bases between the two germline ends. There are 16 residues in the CDR3. Germline V gene lookup returns CDR1 MDHEN and CDR2 SYDVKM. In DNA, the CDR3 is TGTGCCAGCAGTTTACCCGGCCAGGGGCTTTTCAATGAGCAGTTCTTC. Translation: CASSLPGQGLFNEQFF.